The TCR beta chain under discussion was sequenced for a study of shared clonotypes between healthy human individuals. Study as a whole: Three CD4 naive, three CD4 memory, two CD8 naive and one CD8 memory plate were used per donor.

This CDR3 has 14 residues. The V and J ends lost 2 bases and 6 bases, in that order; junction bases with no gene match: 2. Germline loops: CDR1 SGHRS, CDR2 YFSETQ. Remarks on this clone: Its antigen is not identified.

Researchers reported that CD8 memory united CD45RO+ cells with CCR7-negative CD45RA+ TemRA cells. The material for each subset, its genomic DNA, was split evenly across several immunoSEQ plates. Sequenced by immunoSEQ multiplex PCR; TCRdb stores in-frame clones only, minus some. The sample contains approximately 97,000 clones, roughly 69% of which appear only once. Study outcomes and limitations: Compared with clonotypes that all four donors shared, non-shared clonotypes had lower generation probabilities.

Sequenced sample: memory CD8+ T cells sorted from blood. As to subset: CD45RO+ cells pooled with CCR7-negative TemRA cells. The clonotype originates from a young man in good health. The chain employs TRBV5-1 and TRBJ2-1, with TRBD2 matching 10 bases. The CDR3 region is CASSFPSGSNEQFF. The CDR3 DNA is TGCGCCAGCAGCTTTCCTAGCGGGAGCAATGAGCAGTTCTTC.